The rows below give T cell receptor beta chains drawn from one sample of a study of T cells after yellow fever vaccination. TCRdb analysed the 5' RACE reads with MiXCR anew, one entry per CDR3 protein. This table has about 320,000 distinct CDR3 sequences, 3.5% to 4.5% appearing once. The material sequenced was PBMCs, taken 15 days after the yellow fever booster vaccination. These receptors came from a man aged 18 to 29 who received the YFV17D yellow fever vaccine. Each CDR3 is given with its conserved first and last residue. D genes are given only for firm matches. Size is stated for part of the rows, as once, few or many counts, or as a class when the clone is expanded.

TRBV5-1	NA	TRBJ2-1	NA	TGCGCCAGCAGCTTGCCCTCTACAGCGGGTACCACCTACAATGAGCAGTTCTTC	CASSLPSTAGTTYNEQFF
TRBV19	NA	TRBJ2-1	few	TGTGCCAGTAGTATCGGGGGGCCTTGGAATGAGCAGTTCTTC	CASSIGGPWNEQFF
TRBV7-8	NA	TRBJ1-1	few	TGTGCCAGCAGACCAACCACGGGCGCCACAAACTTACACACTGAAGCTTTCTTT	CASRPTTGATNLHTEAFF
TRBV7-9	NA	TRBJ1-1	NA	TGTGCCAGCAGCTTACAAGGGCCAGCGAACACTGAAGCTTTCTTT	CASSLQGPANTEAFF
TRBV20-1	NA	TRBJ2-7	few	TGCAGTGTCGGGGTTCTGGGGCCGATCTCCTACGAGCAGTACTTC	CSVGVLGPISYEQYF
TRBV6-5	TRBD1	TRBJ1-2	few	TGTGCCAGCAGTTACTCGCCAGGGGGGGGGGCTGATGGCTACACCTTC	CASSYSPGGGADGYTF
TRBV4-1	TRBD1	TRBJ1-2	many	TGCGCCAGCAGCCAAGGCCCACTTGGGACAGGGCAAGGAGGCTACACCTTC	CASSQGPLGTGQGGYTF
TRBV7-2	NA	TRBJ1-5	few	TGTGCCAGCAGCTCGTGGGCCCTCGGCAGGCCCCAGCATTTT	CASSSWALGRPQHF
TRBV7-9	NA	TRBJ1-1	many	TGTGCCAGCAGCTTAGCCCGGGGGCCGGCTTTCTTT	CASSLARGPAFF
TRBV20-1	NA	TRBJ1-1	many	TGCAGCGCCATAGGGGGGGACGGCGCTATGACAGCTTTCTTT	CSAIGGDGAMTAFF
TRBV5-1	NA	TRBJ1-2	many	TGCGCCAGCAGCTTCCCAGGAGCTGGCTATGGCTACACCTTC	CASSFPGAGYGYTF